This TCR beta chain comes out of a study of blood T cell repertoires in COVID-19. V lost 8 bases, J lost 5 bases, and 9 bases lay in between. Germline assignment: CDR1 LGHDT and CDR2 YNNKEL (reference sequence). The CDR3 has 12 amino acids. Assay: immunoSEQ multiplex PCR; the TCRdb copy retains only in-frame clones and omits some. The profile shows 100,000 to 150,000 clones, approximately 90% of them singletons. Sequencing was performed on peripheral blood. The rearrangement uses TRBV3-1 (or the pseudogene TRBV3-2) and TRBJ1-4; the D is unclear. This clonotype was obtained from a man aged 50-59 years with active or convalescent COVID-19. The CDR3 here is CASSDWNEKLFF. The CDR3 nucleotides are TGTGCCAGCTCCGACTGGAATGAAAAACTGTTTTTT.